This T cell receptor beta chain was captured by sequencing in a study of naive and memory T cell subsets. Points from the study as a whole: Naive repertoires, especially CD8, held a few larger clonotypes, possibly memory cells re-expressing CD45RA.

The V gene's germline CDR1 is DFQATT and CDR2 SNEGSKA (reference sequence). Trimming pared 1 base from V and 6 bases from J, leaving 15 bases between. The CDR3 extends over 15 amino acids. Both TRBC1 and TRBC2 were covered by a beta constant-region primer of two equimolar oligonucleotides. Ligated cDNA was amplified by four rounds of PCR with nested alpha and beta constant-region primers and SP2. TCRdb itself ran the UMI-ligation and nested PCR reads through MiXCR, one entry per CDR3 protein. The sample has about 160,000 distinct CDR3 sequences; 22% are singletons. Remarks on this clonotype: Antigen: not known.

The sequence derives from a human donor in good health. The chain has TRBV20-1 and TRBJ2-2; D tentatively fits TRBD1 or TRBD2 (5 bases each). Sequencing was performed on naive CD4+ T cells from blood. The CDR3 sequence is CSARALGTRAGELFF. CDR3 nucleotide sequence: TGCAGTGCTAGAGCTTTGGGGACCAGAGCCGGGGAGCTGTTTTTT.